The 16 T cell receptor beta chains below were found in one sample sequenced in a study of T cells in Graves' hyperthyroidism and ophthalmopathy. RNA transcripts served as the template for amplifying TCR beta CDR3 regions. RT-PCR in the first round (using the HTBI primer set) targeted the TCR CDR3. MiXCR was run by TCRdb on the multiplex PCR reads, yielding one entry per CDR3 protein. The sample contains around 600,000 distinct CDR3 sequences, about 14% of which appear only once. The sequencing input was blood. The receptors stem from a woman in her late teens or twenties with Graves' ophthalmopathy.

This clonotype was counted many times. This chain connects TRBV29-1 to TRBJ1-1; D is possibly TRBD1 (6 bases). The germline gives CDR1 SQVTM, CDR2 ANQGSEA. V lost 5 bases and J lost 3, with 16 bases in between. The CDR3 covers 14 residues. The CDR3 sequence is CSVNSGAEDTEAFF. The CDR3, as DNA: TGCAGCGTTAACTCAGGGGCCGAGGACACTGAAGCTTTCTTT.

This clonotype has ten or more counts. This chain connects TRBV11-3 to TRBJ2-3; D ambiguous. CDR1 and CDR2 from the germline V gene are SGHNT and YENEEA. The CDR3 loop spans 15 amino acids. The V gene lost 3 bases and the J gene lost 0 bases, with 10 bases spanning the gap. The CDR3 loop is CASSLGSYSTDTQYF. The CDR3 nucleotides read TGTGCCAGCAGCTTGGGGTCCTATAGCACAGATACGCAGTATTTT.

In this sample, this clonotype turned up a few times. The chain has TRBV19 and TRBJ2-4; no clear D gene. The CDR3 totals 11 residues. V lost 6 bases and J lost 8, with 8 bases in between. Germline V CDR1 and CDR2: LNHDA, SQIVND (reference sequence). This CDR3 is CASRAGDIQYF. Written as DNA, the CDR3 is TGTGCCAGTAGGGCTGGGGACATTCAGTACTTC.

The chain is built from TRBV4-2 and TRBJ2-1, with D perhaps TRBD2 (6 bases). V was clipped by 0 bases and J by 8 bases, with 14 bases between them. The CDR3 is made up of 15 amino acids. Germline assignment: CDR1 LGHNA and CDR2 YNFKEQ. Here the CDR3 reads CASSQDGGLLDEQFF. The CDR3 DNA reads TGTGCCAGCAGCCAAGATGGAGGGCTTCTGGATGAGCAGTTCTTC.

This rearrangement joins TRBV24-1 to TRBJ2-2; D is possibly TRBD2 (6 bases). V was clipped by 2 bases and J by 7 bases, with 13 bases between them. The CDR3 consists of 15 residues. Germline V gene data show CDR1 as KGHDR and CDR2 as SFDVKD. The CDR3 is CATSDSGGPFGELFF. The CDR3 DNA reads as TGTGCCACCAGTGATTCTGGAGGGCCTTTCGGGGAGCTGTTTTTT.

Only a few counts were recorded for this clonotype. This chain joins TRBV24-1 and TRBJ2-1, with 7 bases identical to TRBD1. Looked up from germline, CDR1 is KGHDR and CDR2 is SFDVKD. V lost 5 bases, J lost 6 bases, and 6 bases stayed unmatched. The CDR3 contains 14 residues. CDR3 nucleotides: TGTGCCACCAGTGTAGGGACAGACGGCAATGAGCAGTTCTTC. It is translated as CATSVGTDGNEQFF.

V gene TRBV6-5 combines with J gene TRBJ2-7, with TRBD1 matching over 7 bases. The CDR3 loop spans 14 amino acids. With V trimmed by 8 bases and J by 4 bases, 11 bases remained unmatched. The germline gives CDR1 MNHEY, CDR2 SVGAGI. The CDR3 is CASCQPGQSYEQYF. In DNA form, the CDR3 reads TGTGCCAGCTGTCAACCGGGACAGAGTTACGAGCAGTACTTC.

This clonotype appeared many times. An end of the junction differs from the germline gene, which may be a read error. The chain has TRBV2 and TRBJ2-2, with D possibly being TRBD1 (5 bases). The CDR3 is 14 amino acids. Germline V gives CDR1 SNHLY, CDR2 FYNNEI. The CDR3 reads CASRTDSLTAELFF. The CDR3 region has the DNA TGTGCCAGCAGAACCGACAGTCTTACCGCGGAGCTGTTTTTT.

The sample holds many counts of this clonotype. V is TRBV7-8 and J is TRBJ1-1; D not certain. V shed 2 bases and J shed 5 bases, with 6 bases lying between them. This CDR3 region has 12 residues. CDR1 and CDR2 from the germline V gene are SGHVS and FQNEAQ. CDR3 region: CASSLRVTEAFF. The CDR3 nucleotides read TGTGCCAGCAGCTTAAGGGTGACTGAAGCTTTCTTT.

On this clonotype: This may arise from a read error, as a much more abundant clone is one base away. The CDR3 sequence is CSVVLGTGGWNEQFF. The CDR3 bases are TGCAGCGTCGTACTGGGGACAGGGGGCTGGAATGAGCAGTTCTTC. The rearrangement joins TRBV29-1 to TRBJ2-1, with 12 bases identical to TRBD1. The CDR3 runs to 15 residues. The V segment lost 6 bases and the J segment 7 bases; nucleotides outside the gene matches: 10. Per germline, CDR1 SQVTM and CDR2 ANQGSEA.

This clonotype was seen ten or more times. This chain links TRBV11-2 with TRBJ2-2; D is unresolved. The germline V and J ends were trimmed by 4 bases and 7 bases, with 4 bases remaining between them. In germline, CDR1 is SGHAT, CDR2 FQNNGV. This CDR3 region has 11 residues. CDR3 sequence: CASSYGGELFF. Written as DNA, the CDR3 is TGTGCCAGCAGCTACGGCGGGGAGCTGTTTTTT.

Ten or more counts support this clonotype. The chain combines TRBV27 with TRBJ1-2; the D gene is possibly TRBD1 (5 bases). The CDR3 contains 13 residues. Between the trimmed V and J ends, which lost 5 bases and 2 bases, there was a span of 9 bases. Looked up from germline, CDR1 is MNHEY and CDR2 is SMNVEV (reference sequence). DNA of the CDR3: TGTGCCAGCAGTCCGACAGCGAACTATGGCTACACCTTC. Its translation is CASSPTANYGYTF.

At least ten counts were recorded for this clonotype. V is TRBV20-1 and J is TRBJ2-7, with a possible D match to TRBD1 (6 bases). Trimming left V 1 base short and J 0 bases short, with 13 bases between. This CDR3 has 15 amino acids. The germline gives CDR1 DFQATT, CDR2 SNEGSKA (reference sequence). The CDR3 protein is CSARARRGHSYEQYF. The CDR3 region has the DNA TGCAGTGCTAGAGCCCGCAGGGGCCACTCCTACGAGCAGTACTTC.

Comments on this clonotype: A much larger clone differs from this one at a single base, so this may be a read error. The rearrangement joins TRBV27 to TRBJ1-5; no clear D gene. The germline V gene encodes CDR1 MNHEY and CDR2 SMNVEV (reference sequence). The V end was cut by 4 bases, the J end by 2 bases, with 12 bases between. The CDR3 runs 15 residues. CDR3 in DNA: TGTGCCAGCAGTTCAGCAATCAGTGGCAATCAGCCCCAGCATTTT. This sequence encodes CASSSAISGNQPQHF.

The table lists this clonotype with many counts. The chain links TRBV7-2 to TRBJ2-1; D perhaps matches TRBD2 (5 bases). V was trimmed by 4 bases and J by 0 bases, leaving 16 bases between them. CDR3 length: 17 amino acids. CDR1 SGHTA and CDR2 FQGNSA come from the germline V gene. The CDR3 DNA reads TGTGCCAGCAGCTCGTCGATCTGGGAGAGCTCCTACAATGAGCAGTTCTTC. Amino acids: CASSSSIWESSYNEQFF.

This clonotype was counted many times. The rearrangement links TRBV2 to TRBJ2-2; possible D gene TRBD2, 5 bases. This CDR3 is 13 amino acids long. The germline V gene encodes CDR1 SNHLY and CDR2 FYNNEI. Trimming removed 6 bases from V and 6 bases from J, with 11 bases in between. The CDR3 sequence: CASSRAAAGELFF. The DNA for the CDR3 is TGTGCCAGCAGCAGAGCGGCCGCCGGGGAGCTGTTTTTT. Variable domain in full (rest from reference TRBV2 and TRBJ2-2): EPEVTQTPSHQVTQMGQEVILRCVPISNHLYFYWYRQILGQKVEFLVSFYNNEISEKSEIFDDQFSVERPDGSNFTLKIRSTKLEDSAMYFCASSRAAAGELFFGEGSRLTVL.